This T cell receptor (beta chain) was sequenced in a study of blood T cell repertoires in COVID-19 (TCRdb year 2020). Regarding the complete study: The collaborator samples originated in the United States, Italy and Spain and spanned the acute and convalescent phases of COVID-19. The material from the prospective study consisted of cDNA or gDNA derived from T cells, B-cell-depleted T cells, or PBMCs. Subjects who had been exposed to COVID-19, were actively infected with it, or had recovered from it provided the deeply sampled blood TCRbeta repertoires that made up the dataset. The repertoires were released in a freely available public database meant as a resource for research on the immune response to SARS-CoV-2. Samples were obtained from the ongoing ImmuneRACE study (first 160 participants) and from over 1,000 subjects provided by 6 global collaborators. Sample metadata almost always included a de-identified subject ID, COVID-19 status, age in years and sex. Where HLA class I and class II types were available, the types were taken from metadata supplied by the sample provider, not from assay-based typing. What the work shows at the level of the full study, not this receptor alone: The amount of clinical and demographic metadata varied by source and participant and was provided uncurated.

Each collaborating institution followed its own protocols to collect whole blood in K2EDTA tubes. Collaborator samples were shipped for TCRbeta analysis as frozen whole blood, isolated PBMCs, or DNA extracted from either sample type. The immunoSEQ Assay, a bias-controlled multiplex PCR, was used to amplify TCRbeta CDR3 regions from genomic DNA. The original methods were these. The number of nucleated cells in each sample was estimated by amplification of reference gene primers within the assay. Sequence reads were collapsed and filtered to measure the absolute abundance of every unique TCRbeta CDR3 rearrangement. Productive Simpson clonality was computed per sample as the square root of Simpson's diversity index over productive rearrangements. In TCRdb, the immuneACCESS table is reduced to in-frame sequences with V and J assigned. These tables do not hold every clone; where another copy was compared, an unresolved V gene accounts for under half, and the others remain unexplained. The D gene and trimming were derived from the DNA, and the V and J assignments and clone size from that table. The table for this sample lists fewer than 250,000 clones; around nine tenths of them were counted only once. Together, the top ten hold approximately 4.5% of the sample.

The CDR3 measures 13 amino acids from cysteine to phenylalanine. Only CDR3 DNA is held: 39 bases, read in frame from base 1. Deletion took 3 bases off V and 1 base off J, with a span of 7 bases between the germline ends. Concerning this clone itself: Its target antigen remains unknown. Base qualities are not recorded, but no much larger clone differs from it by a single base.

Sequenced sample: peripheral blood. The sequence joins TRBV12-3 or TRBV12-4 to TRBJ2-7, with TRBD1 tentatively as D gene (5 bases match). This TCR derives from a human donor in a cohort sampled during active COVID-19. The DNA sequence is as follows: TGTGCCAGCAGTTTGGGGCATTCCTACGAGCAGTACTTC. This is translated as CASSLGHSYEQYF.